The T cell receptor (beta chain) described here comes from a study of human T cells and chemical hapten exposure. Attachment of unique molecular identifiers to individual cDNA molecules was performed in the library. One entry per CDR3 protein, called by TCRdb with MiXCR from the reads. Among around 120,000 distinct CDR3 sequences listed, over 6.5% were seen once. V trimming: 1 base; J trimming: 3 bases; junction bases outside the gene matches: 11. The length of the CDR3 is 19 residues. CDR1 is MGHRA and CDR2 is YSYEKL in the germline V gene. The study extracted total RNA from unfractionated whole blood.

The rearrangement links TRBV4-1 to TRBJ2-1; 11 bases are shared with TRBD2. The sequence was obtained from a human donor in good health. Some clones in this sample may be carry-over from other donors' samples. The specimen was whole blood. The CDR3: CASSQGRIAGGAGYNEQFF. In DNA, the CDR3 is TGCGCCAGCAGCCAAGGACGGATAGCGGGAGGGGCCGGCTACAATGAGCAGTTCTTC.